This entry describes one TCR beta chain. This CDR3 contains 15 residues. Germline V CDR1 and CDR2: SNHLY, FYNNEI. V gave up 2 bases and J gave up 7 bases; unmatched junction bases: 5. The data were produced by immunoSEQ multiplex PCR, yet TCRdb's version contains in-frame clones alone and is incomplete. The sample shows approximately 54,000 clones, around 80% of them seen only once. The sample comes from a study of blood T cell repertoires in COVID-19. In the study overall: From T cells, B-cell-depleted T cells, or PBMCs came the material, which was cDNA or gDNA.

This receptor was obtained from a human donor in a cohort sampled during active COVID-19. The rearrangement links TRBV2 to TRBJ1-6; 7 bases map to TRBD1. Source material: peripheral blood. This CDR3 is CASSESGTVNSPLHF. CDR3 nucleotides: TGTGCCAGCAGTGAATCCGGGACAGTAAATTCACCCCTCCACTTT.